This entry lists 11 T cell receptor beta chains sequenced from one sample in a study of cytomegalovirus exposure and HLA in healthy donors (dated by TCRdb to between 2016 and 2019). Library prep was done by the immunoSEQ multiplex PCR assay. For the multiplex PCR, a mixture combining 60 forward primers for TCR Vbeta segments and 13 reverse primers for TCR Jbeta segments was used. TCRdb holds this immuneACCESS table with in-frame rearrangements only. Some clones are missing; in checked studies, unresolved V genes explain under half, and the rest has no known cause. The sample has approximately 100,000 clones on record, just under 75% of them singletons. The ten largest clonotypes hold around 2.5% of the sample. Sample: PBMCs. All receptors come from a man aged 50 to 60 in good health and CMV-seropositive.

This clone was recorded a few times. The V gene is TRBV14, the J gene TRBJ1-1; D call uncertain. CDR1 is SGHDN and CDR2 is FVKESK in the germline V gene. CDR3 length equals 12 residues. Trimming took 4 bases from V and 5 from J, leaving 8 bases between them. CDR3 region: CASSPGRTEAFF. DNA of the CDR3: TGTGCCAGCAGCCCAGGAAGGACTGAAGCTTTCTTT.

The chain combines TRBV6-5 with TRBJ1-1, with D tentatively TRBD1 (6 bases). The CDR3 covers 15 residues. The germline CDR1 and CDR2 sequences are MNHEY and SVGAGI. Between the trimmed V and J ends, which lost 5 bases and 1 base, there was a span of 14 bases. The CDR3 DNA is TGTGCCAGCAGTCCTCAGGGGTCGTGGAACACTGAAGCTTTCTTT. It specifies CASSPQGSWNTEAFF.

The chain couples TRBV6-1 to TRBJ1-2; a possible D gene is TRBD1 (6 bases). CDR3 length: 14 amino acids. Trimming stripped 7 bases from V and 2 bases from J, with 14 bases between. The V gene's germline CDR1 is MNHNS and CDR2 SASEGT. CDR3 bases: TGTGCCAGCAAGCCCCGACAGGACAACTATGGCTACACCTTC. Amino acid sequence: CASKPRQDNYGYTF.

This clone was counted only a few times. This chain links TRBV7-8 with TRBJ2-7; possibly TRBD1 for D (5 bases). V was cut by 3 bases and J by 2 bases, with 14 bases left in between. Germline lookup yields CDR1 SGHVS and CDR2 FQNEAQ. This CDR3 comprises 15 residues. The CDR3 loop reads CASSLGSRVAYEQYF. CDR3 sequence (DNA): TGTGCCAGCAGCTTGGGATCCAGGGTAGCCTACGAGCAGTACTTC. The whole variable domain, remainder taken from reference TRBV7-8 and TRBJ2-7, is GAGVSQSPRYKVAKRGQDVALRCDPISGHVSLFWYQQALGQGPEFLTYFQNEAQLDKSGLPSDRFFAERPEGSVSTLKIQRTQQEDSAVYLCASSLGSRVAYEQYFGPGTRLTVT.

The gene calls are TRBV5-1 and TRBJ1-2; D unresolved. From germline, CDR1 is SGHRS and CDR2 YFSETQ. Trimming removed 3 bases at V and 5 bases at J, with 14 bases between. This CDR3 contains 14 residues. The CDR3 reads CASSSGGQEYGYTF. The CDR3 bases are TGCGCCAGCAGCTCTGGCGGGCAGGAGTATGGCTACACCTTC.

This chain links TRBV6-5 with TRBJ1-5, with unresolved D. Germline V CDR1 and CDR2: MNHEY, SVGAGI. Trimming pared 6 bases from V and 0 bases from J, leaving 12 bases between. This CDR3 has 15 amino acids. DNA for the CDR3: TGTGCCAGCAGAAGAGCAAGAAATAGCAATCAGCCCCAGCATTTT. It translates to CASRRARNSNQPQHF.

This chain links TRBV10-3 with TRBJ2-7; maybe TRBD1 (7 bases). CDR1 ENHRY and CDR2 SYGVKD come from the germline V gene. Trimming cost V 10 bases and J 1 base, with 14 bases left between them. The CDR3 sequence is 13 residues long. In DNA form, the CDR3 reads TGTGCCACGCGGGACAGACGATCCTACGAGCAGTACTTC. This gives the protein CATRDRRSYEQYF.

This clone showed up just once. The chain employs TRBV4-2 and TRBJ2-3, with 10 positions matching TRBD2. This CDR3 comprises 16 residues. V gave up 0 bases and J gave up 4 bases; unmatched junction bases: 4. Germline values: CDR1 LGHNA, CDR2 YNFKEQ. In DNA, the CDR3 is TGTGCCAGCAGCCAAGACAAAGCGGGAGGGGCAGATACGCAGTATTTT. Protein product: CASSQDKAGGADTQYF.

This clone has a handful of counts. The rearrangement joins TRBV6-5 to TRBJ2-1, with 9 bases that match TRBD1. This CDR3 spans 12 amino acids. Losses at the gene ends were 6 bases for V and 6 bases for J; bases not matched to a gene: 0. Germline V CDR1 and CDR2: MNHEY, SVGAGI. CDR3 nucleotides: TGTGCCAGCAGGGACAGGGGCAATGAGCAGTTCTTC. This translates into CASRDRGNEQFF.

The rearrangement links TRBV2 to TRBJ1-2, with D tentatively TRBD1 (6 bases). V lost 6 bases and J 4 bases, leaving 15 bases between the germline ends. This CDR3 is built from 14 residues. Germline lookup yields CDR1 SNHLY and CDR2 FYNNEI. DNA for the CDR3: TGTGCCAGCAGGGAACAGGGAATCGGCTATGGCTACACCTTC. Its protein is CASREQGIGYGYTF. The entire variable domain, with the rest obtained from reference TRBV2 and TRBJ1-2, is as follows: EPEVTQTPSHQVTQMGQEVILRCVPISNHLYFYWYRQILGQKVEFLVSFYNNEISEKSEIFDDQFSVERPDGSNFTLKIRSTKLEDSAMYFCASREQGIGYGYTFGSGTRLTVV.

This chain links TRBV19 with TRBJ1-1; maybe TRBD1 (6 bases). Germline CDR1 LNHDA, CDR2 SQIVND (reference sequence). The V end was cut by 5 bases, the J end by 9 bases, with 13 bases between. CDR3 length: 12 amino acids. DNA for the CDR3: TGTGCCAGTAGTTTCTACCGGGACAAAGCTTTCTTT. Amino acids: CASSFYRDKAFF.